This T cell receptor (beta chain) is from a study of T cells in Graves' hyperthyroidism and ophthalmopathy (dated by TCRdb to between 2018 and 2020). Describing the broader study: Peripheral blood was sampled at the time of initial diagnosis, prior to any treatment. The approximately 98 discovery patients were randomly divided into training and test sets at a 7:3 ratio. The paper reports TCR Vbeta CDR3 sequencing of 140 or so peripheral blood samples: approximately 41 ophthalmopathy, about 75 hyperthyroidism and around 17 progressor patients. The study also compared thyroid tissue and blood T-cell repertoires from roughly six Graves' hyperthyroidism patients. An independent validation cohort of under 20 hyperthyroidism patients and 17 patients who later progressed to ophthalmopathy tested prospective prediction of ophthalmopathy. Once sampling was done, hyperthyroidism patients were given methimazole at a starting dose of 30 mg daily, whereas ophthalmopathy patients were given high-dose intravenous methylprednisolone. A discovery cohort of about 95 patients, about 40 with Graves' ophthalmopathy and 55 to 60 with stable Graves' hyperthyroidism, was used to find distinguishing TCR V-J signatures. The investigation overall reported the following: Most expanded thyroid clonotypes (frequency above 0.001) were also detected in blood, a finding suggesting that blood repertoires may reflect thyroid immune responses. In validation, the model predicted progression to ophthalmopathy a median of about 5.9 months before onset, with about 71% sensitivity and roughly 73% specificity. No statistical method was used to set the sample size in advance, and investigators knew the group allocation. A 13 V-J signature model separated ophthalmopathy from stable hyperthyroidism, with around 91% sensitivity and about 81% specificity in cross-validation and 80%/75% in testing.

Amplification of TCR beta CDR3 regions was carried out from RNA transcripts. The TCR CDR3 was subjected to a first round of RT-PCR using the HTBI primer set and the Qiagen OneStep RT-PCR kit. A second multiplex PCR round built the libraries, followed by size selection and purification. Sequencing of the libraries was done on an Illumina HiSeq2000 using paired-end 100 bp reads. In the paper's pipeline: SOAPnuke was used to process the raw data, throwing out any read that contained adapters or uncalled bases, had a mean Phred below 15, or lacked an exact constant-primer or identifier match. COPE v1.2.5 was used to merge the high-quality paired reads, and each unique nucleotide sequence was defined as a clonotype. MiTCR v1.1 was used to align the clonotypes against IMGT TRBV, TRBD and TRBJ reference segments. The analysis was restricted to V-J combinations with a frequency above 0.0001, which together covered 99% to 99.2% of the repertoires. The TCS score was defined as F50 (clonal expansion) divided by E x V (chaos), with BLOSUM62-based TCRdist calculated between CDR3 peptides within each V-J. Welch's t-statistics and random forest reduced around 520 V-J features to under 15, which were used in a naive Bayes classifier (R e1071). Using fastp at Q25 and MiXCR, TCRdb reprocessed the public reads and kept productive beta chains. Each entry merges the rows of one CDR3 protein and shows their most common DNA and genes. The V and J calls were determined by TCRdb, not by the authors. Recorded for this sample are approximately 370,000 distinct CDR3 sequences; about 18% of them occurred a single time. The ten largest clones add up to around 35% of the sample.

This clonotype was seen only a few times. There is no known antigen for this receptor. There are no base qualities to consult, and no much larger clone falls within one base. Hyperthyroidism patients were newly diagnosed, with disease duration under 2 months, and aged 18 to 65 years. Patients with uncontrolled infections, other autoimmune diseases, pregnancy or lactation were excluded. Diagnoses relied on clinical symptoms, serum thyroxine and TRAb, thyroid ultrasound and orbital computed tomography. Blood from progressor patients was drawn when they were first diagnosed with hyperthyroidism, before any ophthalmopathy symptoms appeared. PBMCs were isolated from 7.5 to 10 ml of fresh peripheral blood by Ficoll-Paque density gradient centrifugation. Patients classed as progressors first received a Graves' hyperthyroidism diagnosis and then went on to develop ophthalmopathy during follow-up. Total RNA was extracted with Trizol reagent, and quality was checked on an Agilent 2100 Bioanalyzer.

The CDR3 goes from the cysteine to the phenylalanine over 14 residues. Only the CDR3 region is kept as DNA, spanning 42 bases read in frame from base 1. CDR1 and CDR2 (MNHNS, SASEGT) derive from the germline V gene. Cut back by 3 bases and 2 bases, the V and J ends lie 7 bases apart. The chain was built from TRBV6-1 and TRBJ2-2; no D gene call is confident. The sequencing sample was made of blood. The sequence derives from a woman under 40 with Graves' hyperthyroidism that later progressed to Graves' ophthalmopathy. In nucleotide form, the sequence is TGTGCCAGCAGTGACTTCCTAAACACCGGGGAGCTGTTTTTT. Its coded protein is CASSDFLNTGELFF.